This TCR beta chain was documented in a study of cytomegalovirus exposure and HLA in healthy donors. Study results and limitations: TCR beta V segments were, for the most part, productive about 87% or about 30% of the time in an earlier analysis. Generally TCR sequences proved uncommon, though certain public TCRs appeared in numerous donors. When analyzed later, a missense DCLRE1C variant was found to be linked to TCR beta V- and J-gene trimming.

Comment on this clone: The antigen is undetermined. Additional DNA sequences in this sample encode the identical CDR3.

Trimming shortened V by 0 bases and J by 6 bases, and 12 bases separated the two germline ends. From germline, CDR1 is KGHSH and CDR2 LQKENI. The CDR3 spans 15 residues. The PCR employed 60 Vbeta primers together with 13 Jbeta primers. Repertoires were generated with immunoSEQ multiplex PCR, while TCRdb's copy carries only in-frame clones and drops some. The table lists 20,000 to 25,000 clones, just under 80% of them singletons. Sequencing was carried out using PBMCs. This TCR came from a male donor in good health and CMV-seronegative. The J gene is TRBJ1-3, the V gene TRBV18; unclear D gene. The CDR3 is CASSPPTALENTIYF. The CDR3 DNA is TGTGCCAGCTCACCACCGACCGCGCTAGAAAACACCATATATTTT.